This TCR beta chain is drawn from a study of shared clonotypes between healthy human individuals. Positive CCR7 selection of CD45RO-negative cells yielded the naive CD8 cells, and terminally differentiated effector memory CD45RA+ cells were excluded. Donors had no recently reported acute infections or vaccinations and were HIV-negative. Nashville, Tennessee was home to all donors, who were Caucasian adults. Clones were sequenced by immunoSEQ multiplex PCR, and TCRdb holds only the in-frame ones, with some missing. Of roughly 2,000,000 clones listed, 93% are singletons. Worth noting for this clone: The antigen is unknown.

The study's findings and limits: Represented genetic and exposure-history diversity was restricted by having few donors. Sampling was confined to blood; repertoires within tissues likely differ.

Germline CDR1 MDHEN, CDR2 SYDVKM. V gave up 0 bases and J gave up 5 bases, with 14 bases separating them. The CDR3 is 16 residues long. Sequenced input: naive CD8+ T cells from PBMCs. The sequence came from a man younger than 30 in good health. Some clones in this sample may be carry-over from other donors' samples. This sequence joins TRBV28 and TRBJ1-5, with D possibly matching TRBD1 (5 bases). In DNA form, the CDR3 reads TGTGCCAGCAGTTTATGGGGACCAGATGCGGATCAGCCCCAGCATTTT. It encodes CASSLWGPDADQPQHF.